The sequence of this T cell receptor (beta chain) was determined in a study of blood T cell repertoires in COVID-19. Per the authors' pipeline: The assay estimated nucleated cells by amplifying reference gene primers. Sequencing was performed with immunoSEQ multiplex PCR; in TCRdb, only in-frame clones are kept and a portion is missing. The DNA gave D and trimming, while V, J and clone size come from that table. This sample carries approximately 260,000 clones, roughly 89% of them seen once, and the ten largest clones take 4.6%. Germline V gene data show CDR1 as SEHNR and CDR2 as FQNEAQ (reference sequence). This CDR3 is 14 amino acids long. Trimming pared 4 bases from V and 0 bases from J, leaving 8 bases between.

Sample: peripheral blood. The J gene is TRBJ2-3, the V gene TRBV7-9, with unresolved D. The receptor comes from a middle-aged woman who had recovered from COVID-19. The CDR3 loop reads CASSSSTSTDTQYF. The CDR3, as DNA: TGTGCCAGCAGCTCTTCGACTAGCACAGATACGCAGTATTTT.